Presented here are 19 T cell receptor beta chains from one specimen sequenced in a study of blood T cell repertoires in COVID-19. TCRdb's table, derived via immunoSEQ multiplex PCR, lists solely in-frame clones and lacks some. The profile covers around 260,000 clones, with around 84% appearing a single time and 4.2% taken by the ten largest. The sample consisted of peripheral blood. The receptors originated from a man aged 55 to 70 with acute or convalescent COVID-19.

The chain employs TRBV7-9 and TRBJ2-2; 7 bases map to TRBD2. CDR3 length: 17 amino acids. Unmatched junction bases numbered 13, after V lost 4 bases and J lost 5 bases. Germline V gives CDR1 SEHNR, CDR2 FQNEAQ (reference sequence). CDR3 protein: CASSSSSGPGGTGELFF. The CDR3 DNA is TGTGCCAGCAGCTCGTCCAGTGGGCCCGGGGGGACCGGGGAGCTGTTTTTT.

The chain combines TRBV28 with TRBJ1-1; D is unclear. The CDR3 consists of 11 residues. The germline gives CDR1 MDHEN, CDR2 SYDVKM. The V and J ends lost 5 bases and 6 bases respectively, with 7 bases between them. CDR3 nucleotide sequence: TGTGCCAGCAGTCTCGTATCTGAAGCTTTCTTT. It encodes CASSLVSEAFF.

The chain recombines TRBV19 with TRBJ2-2; 7 nucleotides match TRBD1. The V segment lost 3 bases and the J segment 5 bases; nucleotides outside the gene matches: 18. CDR3 size: 19 residues. Germline CDR1 and CDR2: LNHDA and SQIVND (reference sequence). The CDR3 DNA is TGTGCCAGTAGTATTCCCCGAACGACAGGGCGAGGGTGGACCGGGGAGCTGTTTTTT. Translation: CASSIPRTTGRGWTGELFF.

The sample holds a few counts of this clone. The rearrangement joins TRBV4-3 to TRBJ1-2, with TRBD1 matching 9 bases. V was clipped by 1 base and J by 7 bases; unmatched bases: 7. CDR3 size: 15 residues. Germline V gene lookup returns CDR1 LGHNA and CDR2 YSLEER. The CDR3, as DNA: TGCGCCAGCAGCCAAGTGATACAGGGGGCGGGTGGCTACACCTTC. Translation gives CASSQVIQGAGGYTF.

V is TRBV5-4 and J is TRBJ1-1; D unclear. The germline V and J ends were trimmed by 0 bases and 6 bases, with 9 bases remaining between them. From germline, CDR1 is SGHNT and CDR2 YYREEE (reference sequence). The CDR3 sequence is 13 residues long. CDR3 protein: CASSLGGISEAFF. Here the CDR3 DNA reads TGTGCCAGCAGCTTGGGCGGGATCTCTGAAGCTTTCTTT.

V usage is TRBV6-5 and J usage is TRBJ1-5; 7 bases are a match to TRBD1. After removal of 6 bases from V and 1 base from J, the junction contained 6 bases not matched to a gene. Germline values: CDR1 MNHEY, CDR2 SVGAGI. The CDR3 is 15 amino acids. The CDR3 loop is CASRDGQVSNQPQHF. DNA for the CDR3: TGTGCCAGCAGGGACGGACAGGTGAGCAATCAGCCCCAGCATTTT.

The chain uses TRBV9 and TRBJ2-1; possible D gene TRBD2, 5 bases. The V and J ends lost 0 bases and 6 bases respectively, with 13 bases between them. This CDR3 spans 15 amino acids. The germline gives CDR1 SGDLS, CDR2 YYNGEE. This chain's CDR3 is CASSVVSGVGNEQFF. CDR3 nucleotides: TGTGCCAGCAGCGTAGTGAGCGGAGTTGGCAATGAGCAGTTCTTC.

The chain uses TRBV6-1 and TRBJ2-2; 7 bases align to TRBD1. J lost 1 base, V lost 4 bases, and 6 bases had no gene match. The germline V gene encodes CDR1 MNHNS and CDR2 SASEGT. The CDR3 covers 16 residues. Here the CDR3 reads CASSGRRQGNTGELFF. The CDR3 nucleotides read TGTGCCAGCAGTGGCAGACGACAGGGGAACACCGGGGAGCTGTTTTTT.

This clone was seen only a few times. The V and J genes are TRBV5-4 and TRBJ2-7; possible D gene TRBD2, 6 bases. Germline lookup yields CDR1 SGHNT and CDR2 YYREEE (reference sequence). This CDR3 is 13 amino acids long. V shed 0 bases and J shed 7 bases, with 11 bases lying between them. CDR3 sequence (DNA): TGTGCCAGCAGCTTGGGTAGGGGAGGAGAGCAGTACTTC. It encodes CASSLGRGGEQYF.

V is TRBV30 and J is TRBJ2-7; the match to TRBD1 covers 8 bases. J gave up 1 base and V 3 bases, and 5 bases lay outside the gene matches. The germline CDR1 and CDR2 sequences are GTSNPN and SVGIG (reference sequence). The CDR3 is 14 residues long. The CDR3 sequence: CAWRSTGGSYEQYF. As DNA, the CDR3 is TGTGCCTGGAGATCAACAGGGGGTTCCTACGAGCAGTACTTC.

This chain connects TRBV4-2 to TRBJ1-5; D possibly corresponds to TRBD1 (6 bases). Germline CDR1 reads LGHNA; CDR2 reads YNFKEQ. The CDR3 is 15 amino acids. V gave up 2 bases and J gave up 3 bases, with 11 bases separating them. The CDR3 DNA reads TGTGCCAGCAGCCAATCGGCAGGGGCCAATCAGCCCCAGCATTTT. It is translated as CASSQSAGANQPQHF.

V usage is TRBV4-1 and J usage is TRBJ1-1, with D maybe TRBD1 (5 bases). Trimming took off 1 base at V and 1 base at J, with 22 bases between the two ends. Germline V lookup: CDR1 MGHRA, CDR2 YSYEKL. CDR3 size: 19 residues. Here the CDR3 DNA reads TGCGCCAGCAGCCAAGGCCATTCTGGGGGGGGTGGTTGGAACACTGAAGCTTTCTTT. It is translated as CASSQGHSGGGGWNTEAFF.

The genes are TRBV5-1 and TRBJ2-1; D may be TRBD2 (6 bases). The V end was cut by 2 bases, the J end by 4 bases, with 10 bases between. The germline CDR1 and CDR2 sequences are SGHRS and YFSETQ. The CDR3 has 14 amino acids. This CDR3 is CASSFDGTYNEQFF. CDR3 bases: TGCGCCAGCAGCTTCGACGGGACTTACAATGAGCAGTTCTTC.

The chain couples TRBV2 to TRBJ2-2; D remains ambiguous. Trimming removed 7 bases from V and 1 base from J, with 10 bases in between. Germline V lookup: CDR1 SNHLY, CDR2 FYNNEI. The CDR3 runs 14 residues. As DNA, the CDR3 is TGTGCCAGCATCCACAGTTGGAACACCGGGGAGCTGTTTTTT. Protein: CASIHSWNTGELFF.

As concerns this clone: An end of the junction does not agree with germline; a read error may underlie this. The CDR3 bases are TGTGCCAGCAGCTGGGACAGTCTACGAGCCATGACGTTC. It encodes CASSWDSLRAMTF. This rearrangement joins TRBV7-2 to TRBJ2-4; 7 bases map to TRBD1. Per the germline V gene, CDR1 is SGHTA and CDR2 is FQGNSA. CDR3 size: 13 residues. Combining the CDR3 with reference TRBV7-2 and TRBJ2-4 gives the whole variable domain GAGVSQSPSNKVTEKGKDVELRCDPISGHTALYWYRQSLGQGLEFLIYFQGNSAPDKSGLPSDRFSAERTGGSVSTLTIQRTQQEDSAVYLCASSWDSLRAMTFGAGTRLSVL.

This clone was picked up a small number of times. This chain links TRBV7-3 with TRBJ2-2, with 10 bases identical to TRBD2. Germline CDR1 is SGHTA and CDR2 is FQGTGA. V lost 0 bases, J lost 4 bases, and 2 bases stayed unmatched. CDR3 length equals 16 residues. The CDR3 reads CASSLTSSGGTGELFF. CDR3 sequence (DNA): TGTGCCAGCAGCTTAACGTCTAGCGGGGGCACCGGGGAGCTGTTTTTT.

J is TRBJ2-7 and V is TRBV19, with D tentatively TRBD2 (6 bases). CDR1 is LNHDA, CDR2 SQIVND, per germline (reference sequence). V was cut by 4 bases and J by 3 bases, with 10 bases left in between. The CDR3 runs to 13 residues. Here the CDR3 DNA reads TGTGCCAGTAGTAGGGGACTGAACTACGAGCAGTACTTC. It encodes CASSRGLNYEQYF.

This chain uses TRBV5-4 with TRBJ2-5; tentative D call: TRBD2 (7 bases). The CDR3 extends over 15 amino acids. Germline CDR1 SGHNT, CDR2 YYREEE (reference sequence). The V gene lost 4 bases and the J gene lost 2 bases, with 15 bases spanning the gap. The CDR3, as DNA: TGTGCCAGCAGCCCCCAGGGGCGGGGGCAAGAGACCCAGTACTTC. The encoded protein is CASSPQGRGQETQYF.

J is TRBJ2-3 and V is TRBV11-2; 11 nucleotides align to TRBD2. CDR1 and CDR2 (germline): SGHAT, FQNNGV. V lost 5 bases, J lost 6 bases, and 16 bases stayed unmatched. CDR3 length equals 18 residues. The CDR3 region is CASSPGRVAGGPGDTQYF. CDR3 in DNA: TGTGCCAGCAGCCCGGGGAGAGTAGCGGGGGGGCCGGGGGATACGCAGTATTTT.